This T cell receptor (beta chain) was documented in a study of T-cell memory formation after mild COVID-19. The length of the CDR3 is 13 residues. Trimming took 3 bases from V and 4 from J, leaving 9 bases between them. The germline V gene encodes CDR1 MNHEY and CDR2 SMNVEV (reference sequence). TCRdb reprocessed the 5' RACE reads with MiXCR, giving one entry per CDR3 protein. The sample records about 400,000 distinct CDR3 sequences, roughly 15% being singletons. This clonotype was recorded many times. J is TRBJ2-5 and V is TRBV27, with a tentative D call TRBD1 (6 bases). The sample consisted of PBMCs or a T cell subset sorted from them (not recorded which). The receptor was isolated from a man aged 18 to 35 who had mild COVID-19 (a few samples of this study predate the infection). Cell type and time point are not known. The CDR3 DNA sequence: TGTGCCAGCAGTTTTCAGGGGAGAGAGACCCAGTACTTC. This sequence encodes CASSFQGRETQYF.